The 25 T cell receptor beta chains in this list originate from one sample, sequenced in a study of human T cells and chemical hapten exposure. This sample's time point: patch test 1, 2 weeks after DPC sensitization. Treatment given: therapeutic diphenylcyclopropenone sensitization with weekly scalp DPC. Each CDR3 protein gets one entry after TCRdb re-called the RACE reads with MiXCR. The sample lists about 380,000 distinct CDR3 sequences; roughly 4.8% were seen once. The sample here was whole blood, taken in connection with sensitization to the hapten diphenylcyclopropenone (DPC). All receptors come from a woman in her forties or fifties with alopecia areata. Some clones in this sample may be carry-over from other donors' samples.

The table lists this clonotype with many counts. CDR3 nucleotides: TGCGCCAGCAGCCAAGGCGGGGCGGTGATAGATACGCAGTATTTT. Protein sequence: CASSQGGAVIDTQYF. J is TRBJ2-3 and V is TRBV4-3; possible D gene TRBD2, 6 bases. Trimming cost V 1 base and J 5 bases, with 13 bases left between them. The CDR3 is 15 residues long. Germline V lookup: CDR1 LGHNA, CDR2 YSLEER.

This clonotype was seen ten or more times. This chain joins TRBV29-1 and TRBJ2-7; 10 bases align to TRBD2. This CDR3 has 15 amino acids. The germline CDR1 and CDR2 sequences are SQVTM and ANQGSEA. With 6 bases clipped from V and 5 bases from J, the junction kept 13 bases outside the gene matches. CDR3 in DNA: TGCAGCGTGGCCGACATAGCGGGAGGAAGAAACGAGCAGTACTTC. As protein: CSVADIAGGRNEQYF.

This clonotype occurred a few times. The rearrangement joins TRBV20-1 to TRBJ2-4; no reliable D call. The germline V and J ends were trimmed by 0 bases and 0 bases, with 15 bases remaining between them. Germline CDR1 reads DFQATT; CDR2 reads SNEGSKA (reference sequence). The CDR3 length is 17 residues. The DNA of the CDR3 is TGCAGTGCTAGAGATTCCGGGCCACTACTAGCCAAAAACATTCAGTACTTC. Amino acid sequence: CSARDSGPLLAKNIQYF.

This chain connects TRBV12-3 or TRBV12-4 to TRBJ2-7; 8 positions match TRBD2. Trimming took 3 bases from V and 7 from J; bases not matched to a gene: 8. This CDR3 region has 14 residues. CDR3 region: CASSFSGEGMEQYF. The DNA of the CDR3 is TGTGCCAGCAGTTTTAGCGGGGAAGGGATGGAGCAGTACTTC.

This clonotype has more than one count but fewer than ten. This chain connects TRBV12-5 to TRBJ2-1, with a weak D call TRBD2 (5 bases). The CDR3 is made up of 16 amino acids. Germline V CDR1 and CDR2: LGHNT, FRNRAP. The ends were cut back, 0 bases at V and 4 bases at J, with 13 bases in the middle. The CDR3 here is CASGLVRGPGYNEQFF. The CDR3 DNA follows: TGTGCTAGTGGTTTGGTAAGAGGGCCGGGGTACAATGAGCAGTTCTTC.

This rearrangement joins TRBV28 to TRBJ2-5; D might be TRBD1 or TRBD2, each matching 5 bases. Per the germline V gene, CDR1 is MDHEN and CDR2 is SYDVKM. The length of the CDR3 is 13 residues. Trimming took 11 bases from V and 4 from J, leaving 17 bases between them. CDR3 amino acids: CAARDRWGETQYF. CDR3 bases: TGTGCCGCCCGGGACCGCTGGGGAGAGACCCAGTACTTC.

This clonotype was seen ten or more times. This chain uses TRBV6-1 with TRBJ1-4; perhaps TRBD1 as D (5 bases). The CDR3 runs to 15 residues. Per the germline V gene, CDR1 is MNHNS and CDR2 is SASEGT. Trimming removed 3 bases at V and 1 base at J, with 9 bases between. The CDR3 loop is CASSDVGRTNEKLFF. CDR3 DNA: TGTGCCAGCAGTGATGTGGGGCGAACTAATGAAAAACTGTTTTTT.

This clonotype has only a few counts. J is TRBJ2-1 and V is TRBV19, with TRBD2 matching over 8 bases. CDR1 and CDR2 (germline): LNHDA, SQIVND (reference sequence). V shed 5 bases, J shed 3 bases, and the junction held 6 bases outside the gene matches. The CDR3 is made up of 15 amino acids. CDR3 bases: TGTGCCAGTAGTCCCGCGGGGGGCTACTACAATGAGCAGTTCTTC. Translating gives CASSPAGGYYNEQFF. The full variable domain, completed using reference TRBV19 and TRBJ2-1, is DGGITQSPKYLFRKEGQNVTLSCEQNLNHDAMYWYRQDPGQGLRLIYYSQIVNDFQKGDIAEGYSVSREKKESFPLTVTSAQKNPTAFYLCASSPAGGYYNEQFFGPGTRLTVL.

This clonotype was seen a few times. The V and J genes are TRBV19 and TRBJ1-1; possibly TRBD1 for D (6 bases). Germline V gene lookup returns CDR1 LNHDA and CDR2 SQIVND (reference sequence). The CDR3 loop spans 13 amino acids. V gave up 8 bases and J gave up 6 bases, with 16 bases separating them. CDR3 in amino acids: CASSAGARAEAFF. CDR3 DNA: TGTGCCAGTTCGGCGGGGGCACGCGCTGAAGCTTTCTTT.

This clonotype was observed at least ten times. This chain uses TRBV13 with TRBJ2-5, with 10 bases identical to TRBD2. CDR3 length equals 14 residues. The V and J ends lost 3 bases and 2 bases, in that order; junction bases with no gene match: 0. Germline loops: CDR1 PRHDT, CDR2 FYEKMQ (reference sequence). CDR3 amino acids: CASSFSGRQETQYF. The CDR3 nucleotides read TGTGCCAGCAGCTTTAGCGGGAGGCAAGAGACCCAGTACTTC. The whole variable domain, remainder taken from reference TRBV13 and TRBJ2-5, is AAGVIQSPRHLIKEKRETATLKCYPIPRHDTVYWYQQGPGQDPQFLISFYEKMQSDKGSIPDRFSAQQFSDYHSELNMSSLELGDSALYFCASSFSGRQETQYFGPGTRLLVL.

The chain has TRBV5-1 and TRBJ1-4; no reliable D call. The V gene's germline CDR1 is SGHRS and CDR2 YFSETQ. Trimming left V 4 bases short and J 0 bases short, with 19 bases between. This CDR3 has 18 amino acids. In DNA, the CDR3 is TGCGCCAGCAGCCCCGGGCCCATTTCTCCCTCAACTAATGAAAAACTGTTTTTT. Amino acids: CASSPGPISPSTNEKLFF.

Many counts were recorded for this clonotype. In nucleotides, the CDR3 is TGCAGTGCTCCGTCGGGCAGGGTGGAGACCCAGTACTTC. This translates into CSAPSGRVETQYF. The chain carries TRBV20-1 and TRBJ2-5; a weak D match, TRBD1 (5 bases). Trimming took off 5 bases at V and 5 bases at J, with 15 bases between the two ends. CDR1 is DFQATT, CDR2 SNEGSKA, per germline (reference sequence). There are 13 residues in the CDR3.

This clonotype was observed at least ten times. The chain has TRBV7-2 and TRBJ2-2, with 8 bases aligning to TRBD1. The CDR3 is made up of 17 amino acids. V was clipped by 5 bases and J by 0 bases; unmatched bases: 8. In germline, CDR1 is SGHTA, CDR2 FQGNSA. CDR3 region: CASSPNVQGANTGELFF. The CDR3 nucleotides are TGTGCCAGCAGCCCTAATGTACAGGGGGCGAACACCGGGGAGCTGTTTTTT.

This clonotype was counted at least ten times. CDR3 nucleotides: TGCAGCGTTGTCCAAATCGTAGGACTAGCGAACAATGAGCAGTTCTTC. Amino acid sequence: CSVVQIVGLANNEQFF. The chain recombines TRBV29-1 with TRBJ2-1, with 9 bases fitting TRBD2. The CDR3 has 16 amino acids. CDR1 is SQVTM and CDR2 is ANQGSEA in the germline V gene. V lost 4 bases and J lost 5; bases outside the gene matches: 12.

The chain combines TRBV3-1 with TRBJ1-6; a weak D match, TRBD1 (6 bases). V lost 3 bases and J 0 bases, leaving 12 bases between the germline ends. Germline assignment: CDR1 LGHDT and CDR2 YNNKEL (reference sequence). The CDR3 is 17 residues long. The CDR3 DNA reads as TGTGCCAGCAGCCAGGCTGGACAGAGCTCCTATAATTCACCCCTCCACTTT. Encoded protein: CASSQAGQSSYNSPLHF.

This clonotype has just a few counts. The J gene is TRBJ2-3, the V gene TRBV7-2; no definite D call. The V gene lost 2 bases and the J gene lost 15 bases, with 15 bases spanning the gap. CDR3 length equals 12 residues. The V gene's germline CDR1 is SGHTA and CDR2 FQGNSA. The CDR3 here is CASSLTENAIYF. DNA for the CDR3: TGTGCCAGCAGCTTAACCGAGAATGCAATCTATTTT.

This clonotype appeared many times. The rearrangement joins TRBV12-3 or TRBV12-4 to TRBJ2-7, with D perhaps TRBD2 (5 bases). V was cut by 8 bases and J by 1 base, with 15 bases left in between. This CDR3 has 14 amino acids. The CDR3 here is CASRPGTESYEQYF. Written as DNA, the CDR3 is TGTGCCAGCCGCCCGGGAACCGAATCCTACGAGCAGTACTTC.

The J gene is TRBJ2-7, the V gene TRBV18, with TRBD1 identical over 7 bases. Germline-derived CDR1 and CDR2 are KGHSH and LQKENI. This CDR3 region has 13 residues. V was pared by 4 bases and J by 6 bases, with 6 bases of the junction left unmatched. CDR3 region: CASSRSRGLEQYF. The CDR3 DNA sequence: TGTGCCAGCTCACGCTCAAGGGGGCTCGAGCAGTACTTC.

The chain uses TRBV27 and TRBJ1-2; weak D call: TRBD1 (6 bases). Trimming pared 8 bases from V and 2 bases from J, leaving 15 bases between. This CDR3 region has 14 residues. Germline CDR1 MNHEY, CDR2 SMNVEV (reference sequence). The CDR3 here is CASLGGDGNYGYTF. CDR3 DNA: TGTGCCAGCCTAGGGGGGGACGGCAACTATGGCTACACCTTC.

This clonotype was detected ten times or more. The chain combines TRBV28 with TRBJ1-1; unclear D gene. The V gene lost 4 bases and the J gene lost 5 bases, with 17 bases spanning the gap. CDR3 length: 15 amino acids. Germline V gene sequence: CDR1 MDHEN, CDR2 SYDVKM. CDR3 nucleotides: TGTGCCAGCAGTTCTGCCCCCTCTGAGGCGACTGAAGCTTTCTTT. This sequence encodes CASSSAPSEATEAFF. The full variable domain, with the rest looked up from reference TRBV28 and TRBJ1-1, is DVKVTQSSRYLVKRTGEKVFLECVQDMDHENMFWYRQDPGLGLRLIYFSYDVKMKEKGDIPEGYSVSREKKERFSLILESASTNQTSMYLCASSSAPSEATEAFFGQGTRLTVV.

DNA of the CDR3: TGCAGTGCTAGAAGACAGCCCCAGCATTTT. Translation gives CSARRQPQHF. The chain combines TRBV20-1 with TRBJ1-5; D not certain. In germline, CDR1 is DFQATT, CDR2 SNEGSKA (reference sequence). Trimming stripped 2 bases from V and 7 bases from J, with 3 bases between. CDR3 length equals 10 residues.

This clonotype was seen more than once but under ten times. The V gene is TRBV2, the J gene TRBJ1-5; possible D gene TRBD1, 6 bases. V was cut by 6 bases and J by 5 bases, with 14 bases left in between. The CDR3 runs to 14 residues. CDR1 is SNHLY and CDR2 is FYNNEI in the germline V gene. The CDR3 is CASRGTGNYQPQHF. CDR3 nucleotides: TGTGCCAGCAGAGGCACAGGGAATTATCAGCCCCAGCATTTT.

This clonotype was counted ten times or more. J is TRBJ2-5 and V is TRBV27, with 11 bases identical to TRBD2. V lost 2 bases and J lost 2; bases outside the gene matches: 4. The CDR3 runs to 16 residues. Germline V gene sequence: CDR1 MNHEY, CDR2 SMNVEV (reference sequence). This CDR3 reads CASSLGASGGQETQYF. In nucleotides, the CDR3 is TGTGCCAGCAGTTTAGGGGCTAGCGGGGGGCAAGAGACCCAGTACTTC.

This clonotype was counted between two and nine times. V gene TRBV4-1 combines with J gene TRBJ2-3; 8 bases are a match to TRBD2. The junction had 11 bases not matched to a gene; V was cut back by 1 base and J by 5 bases. The CDR3 sequence is 17 residues long. CDR1 MGHRA and CDR2 YSYEKL come from the germline V gene. DNA for the CDR3: TGCGCCAGCAGCCAAGTTCCCGGGACTAGGCTTGGAGATACGCAGTATTTT. Translation gives CASSQVPGTRLGDTQYF.

This clonotype showed up just a few times. The V gene is TRBV12-3 or TRBV12-4, the J gene TRBJ2-3, with TRBD1 matching 7 bases. This CDR3 is 14 amino acids long. V trimming: 6 bases; J trimming: 0 bases; junction bases outside the gene matches: 3. Here the CDR3 reads CASSRDSSTDTQYF. In DNA form, the CDR3 reads TGTGCCAGCAGCCGGGACAGCAGCACAGATACGCAGTATTTT.